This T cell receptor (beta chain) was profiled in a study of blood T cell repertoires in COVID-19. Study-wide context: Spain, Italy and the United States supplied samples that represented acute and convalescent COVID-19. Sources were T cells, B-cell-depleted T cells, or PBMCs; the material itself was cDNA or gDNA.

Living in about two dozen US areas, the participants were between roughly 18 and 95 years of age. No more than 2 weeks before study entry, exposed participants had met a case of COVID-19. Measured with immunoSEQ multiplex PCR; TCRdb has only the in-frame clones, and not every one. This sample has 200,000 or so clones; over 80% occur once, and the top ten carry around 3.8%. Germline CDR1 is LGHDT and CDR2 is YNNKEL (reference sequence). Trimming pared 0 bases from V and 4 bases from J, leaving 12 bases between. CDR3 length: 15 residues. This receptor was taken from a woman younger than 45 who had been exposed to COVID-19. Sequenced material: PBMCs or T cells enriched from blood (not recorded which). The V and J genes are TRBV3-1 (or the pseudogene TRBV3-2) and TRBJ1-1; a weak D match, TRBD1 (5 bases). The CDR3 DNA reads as TGTGCCAGCAGCCAAGAAGGTTCCACAGGCACTGAAGCTTTCTTT. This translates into CASSQEGSTGTEAFF.